Listed here are 20 T cell receptor beta chains from one sample, sequenced in a study of cytotoxic CD8 clonotypes in ibrutinib-treated CLL. Method: immunoSEQ multiplex PCR; TCRdb's copy keeps in-frame clones and lacks some. The sample lists 250,000 to 350,000 clones; approximately 79% were seen once. The starting material was PBMCs, obtained at disease progression, from a patient treated with ibrutinib. All receptors derive from a human donor with chronic lymphocytic leukemia.

The chain links TRBV10-3 to TRBJ2-1; tentatively, D is TRBD1 (6 bases). CDR1 is ENHRY, CDR2 SYGVKD, per germline. V was trimmed by 8 bases and J by 4 bases, leaving 9 bases between them. The CDR3 spans 12 residues. CDR3 bases: TGTGCCATCGGACAGTATTACAATGAGCAGTTCTTC. Translation: CAIGQYYNEQFF.

The V and J genes are TRBV7-8 and TRBJ1-5; D not resolved. Germline V lookup: CDR1 SGHVS, CDR2 FQNEAQ. The V and J ends lost 9 bases and 9 bases respectively, with 21 bases between them. There are 14 residues in the CDR3. The CDR3 spells CARSRGATSWPQHF. CDR3 nucleotides: TGTGCCAGGTCGCGGGGAGCGACATCTTGGCCCCAGCATTTT.

The rearrangement links TRBV2 to TRBJ1-5, with TRBD1 identical over 8 bases. V lost 7 bases to trimming and J lost 9 bases; unmatched junction nucleotides: 14. The CDR3 sequence is 15 residues long. In germline, CDR1 is SNHLY, CDR2 FYNNEI. CDR3: CASTSTGEGIRPQHF. The CDR3 DNA follows: TGTGCCAGCACTTCGACAGGGGAGGGAATACGGCCCCAGCATTTT.

This clone was seen a single time. The chain is built from TRBV29-1 and TRBJ1-2, with TRBD1 matching 10 bases. The germline V gene has CDR1 SQVTM and CDR2 ANQGSEA. V was pared by 4 bases and J by 1 base, with 3 bases of the junction left unmatched. The CDR3 is 14 residues long. CDR3 coding DNA: TGCAGCGTTGGGACAGGGGGTAGTAACTATGGCTACACCTTC. This sequence encodes CSVGTGGSNYGYTF. Looking up the rest from reference TRBV29-1 and TRBJ1-2 gives the full variable domain: SAVISQKPSRDICQRGTSLTIQCQVDSQVTMMFWYRQQPGQSLTLIATANQGSEATYESGFVIDKFPISRPNLTFSTLTVSNMSPEDSSIYLCSVGTGGSNYGYTFGSGTRLTVV.

This chain connects TRBV29-1 to TRBJ1-3, with D unclear. CDR1 and CDR2 (germline): SQVTM, ANQGSEA. The CDR3 extends over 11 amino acids. Trimming left V 7 bases short and J 2 bases short, with 6 bases between. The CDR3 spells CSAATGNTIYF. The CDR3 DNA is TGCAGCGCGGCCACTGGAAACACCATATATTTT.

This chain uses TRBV6-1 with TRBJ2-7; tentative D call: TRBD1 (6 bases). V was cut by 3 bases and J by 3 bases, with 15 bases left in between. Germline V gives CDR1 MNHNS, CDR2 SASEGT. This CDR3 has 15 residues. The CDR3 region is CASSERGGRIYEQYF. The CDR3 region has the DNA TGTGCCAGCAGTGAGAGAGGGGGACGGATCTACGAGCAGTACTTC.

This clone was detected a few times. The CDR3 is CASSLGRDSNTGELFF. The CDR3 DNA reads as TGTGCCAGCAGTCTTGGGAGGGATTCGAACACCGGGGAGCTGTTTTTT. The chain combines TRBV7-6 with TRBJ2-2; 7 nucleotides match TRBD2. Germline CDR1 and CDR2: SGHVS and FNYEAQ. The CDR3 sequence is 16 residues long. The ends lost 6 bases at V and 0 bases at J; junction bases unmatched: 7.

The gene calls are TRBV27 and TRBJ2-7; the D gene could be TRBD1 or TRBD2 (5 bases each). With 3 bases removed from V and 6 bases from J, the gap between germline ends came to 15 bases. This CDR3 has 14 residues. The germline V gene has CDR1 MNHEY and CDR2 SMNVEV (reference sequence). CDR3 bases: TGTGCCAGCAGTTTGGGACCCTTCTCGACCGAGCAGTACTTC. This translates into CASSLGPFSTEQYF.

The V and J genes are TRBV19 and TRBJ1-3; no clear D gene. The germline V gene has CDR1 LNHDA and CDR2 SQIVND (reference sequence). Trimming took 0 bases from V and 2 from J, leaving 14 bases between them. This CDR3 region has 17 residues. CDR3 sequence: CASSIDDVDRPGNTIYF. The DNA for the CDR3 is TGTGCCAGTAGTATAGACGATGTGGACCGCCCTGGAAACACCATATATTTT.

The CDR3 DNA is TGTGCCACCCTCCCCAGGGGCGGCACTGAAGCTTTCTTT. Translation: CATLPRGGTEAFF. The V call is TRBV19, the J call TRBJ1-1; tentatively, D is TRBD1 (6 bases). V was trimmed by 10 bases and J by 4 bases, leaving 16 bases between them. The V gene's germline CDR1 is LNHDA and CDR2 SQIVND (reference sequence). This CDR3 is built from 13 residues.

V is TRBV5-1 and J is TRBJ1-5; D is possibly TRBD1 (6 bases). V gave up 5 bases and J gave up 3 bases, with 15 bases separating them. Germline V gives CDR1 SGHRS, CDR2 YFSETQ. CDR3 size: 15 residues. The DNA of the CDR3 is TGCGCCAGCAGGGCAGGGGTGGGTATCAATCAGCCCCAGCATTTT. As protein: CASRAGVGINQPQHF.

This clone showed up just a few times. CDR3 sequence reads: CASSPRTGPYEQYF. CDR3 in DNA: TGTGCCAGCAGCCCTCGGACAGGGCCCTACGAGCAGTACTTC. The V call is TRBV7-2, the J call TRBJ2-7; TRBD1 matches 8 bases. V was pared by 5 bases and J by 2 bases, with 5 bases of the junction left unmatched. Germline CDR1 reads SGHTA; CDR2 reads FQGNSA. The CDR3 totals 14 residues. The entire variable domain, with the rest obtained from reference TRBV7-2 and TRBJ2-7, is as follows: GAGVSQSPSNKVTEKGKDVELRCDPISGHTALYWYRQSLGQGLEFLIYFQGNSAPDKSGLPSDRFSAERTGGSVSTLTIQRTQQEDSAVYLCASSPRTGPYEQYFGPGTRLTVT.

This clone showed up just once. V is TRBV4-1 and J is TRBJ2-5; 9 nucleotides align to TRBD2. This CDR3 is built from 16 residues. Germline V gene sequence: CDR1 MGHRA, CDR2 YSYEKL. Trimming took 1 base from V and 4 from J; bases not matched to a gene: 7. Here the CDR3 DNA reads TGCGCCAGCAGCCAAGTGAGCGGGAGGCTTCCAGAGACCCAGTACTTC. It is translated as CASSQVSGRLPETQYF.

This chain joins TRBV5-6 and TRBJ2-1, with TRBD2 matching over 7 bases. Trimming at V came to 2 bases and at J to 6 bases, leaving 14 bases not matched to a gene. CDR3 length: 17 residues. From germline, CDR1 is SGHDT and CDR2 YYEEEE. The CDR3 DNA follows: TGTGCCAGCAGCTTCCCTCCCAGGGAGGGGAGGTCCAATGAGCAGTTCTTC. It codes for CASSFPPREGRSNEQFF.

This clone was counted a few times. The chain combines TRBV2 with TRBJ1-6; no clear D gene. The V gene lost 6 bases and the J gene lost 0 bases, with 12 bases spanning the gap. The germline V gene has CDR1 SNHLY and CDR2 FYNNEI. This CDR3 contains 16 residues. The DNA of the CDR3 is TGTGCCAGCAGCAGGCGGGGAGGCTCCTATAATTCACCCCTCCACTTT. This translates into CASSRRGGSYNSPLHF.

The chain recombines TRBV5-6 with TRBJ1-1; TRBD1 is a possible D gene (6 bases). The germline V gene encodes CDR1 SGHDT and CDR2 YYEEEE. V was cut by 3 bases and J by 3 bases, with 15 bases left in between. The CDR3 is 15 residues long. As DNA, the CDR3 is TGTGCCAGCAGCTCGCCCAGGGGTTACGACACTGAAGCTTTCTTT. Translated: CASSSPRGYDTEAFF.

This clone came up a few times. V and J are TRBV6-4 and TRBJ1-6; D not certain. This CDR3 spans 12 amino acids. Trimming left V 9 bases short and J 11 bases short, with 14 bases between. The germline V gene has CDR1 MRHNA and CDR2 SNTAGT. The CDR3 sequence is CARPGRLTPLHF. Here the CDR3 DNA reads TGTGCCAGGCCGGGCCGCTTAACACCCCTCCACTTT.

The CDR3 here is CASSQGTGGDTEAFF. In DNA, the CDR3 is TGCGCCAGCAGCCAGGGGACAGGGGGAGATACTGAAGCTTTCTTT. J is TRBJ1-1 and V is TRBV4-1; 11 positions agree with TRBD1. The CDR3 runs 15 residues. Trimming removed 3 bases from V and 5 bases from J; junction bases left unmatched: 5. Germline-derived CDR1 and CDR2 are MGHRA and YSYEKL.

The rearrangement joins TRBV5-1 to TRBJ2-1, with 9 positions matching TRBD2. The CDR3 is made up of 15 amino acids. Losses at the gene ends were 2 bases for V and 10 bases for J; bases not matched to a gene: 10. Per germline, CDR1 SGHRS and CDR2 YFSETQ. Here the CDR3 DNA reads TGCGCCAGCAGCTTACCGGGACTAGCCCTATCAGAGCAGTTCTTC. Residues: CASSLPGLALSEQFF.

V gene TRBV6-6 combines with J gene TRBJ2-7; 7 bases are shared with TRBD1. Per the germline V gene, CDR1 is MNHNY and CDR2 is SVGAGI (reference sequence). The CDR3 consists of 14 residues. The ends lost 6 bases at V and 4 bases at J; junction bases unmatched: 9. In DNA form, the CDR3 reads TGTGCCAGCAGGCGTCGGGACAGCGTTTACGAGCAGTACTTC. Amino acid sequence: CASRRRDSVYEQYF.